A single T cell receptor beta chain is shown here with its context. There is no known antigen for this receptor. Per-base quality was not reported, and no clone a single base away is much larger than it. This sample stems from a study of T cells after somatic rescue of genetic block (TCRdb year 2020). General notes on the study: What the study looked at was long-term robustness, specifically in a T-cell system that came about through somatic rescue of a genetic block in T-cell development.

The receptor library was made with the immunoSEQ multiplex PCR assay. The table was pulled from immuneACCESS by TCRdb, which kept in-frame rearrangements only. Such tables lose some clones; where checked, under half of the loss comes from unresolved V genes, and the rest has no known cause. Recorded for this sample are 85,000 to 100,000 clones; more than 80% of them occurred a single time. The top ten clonotypes cover more than 1.5% of the sample. Based on the germline V gene, the CDR1 and CDR2 sequences are SGDLS and YYNGEE. Trimming removed 4 bases from V and 6 bases from J, leaving 13 bases between the germline ends. The CDR3, cysteine through phenylalanine, is 13 amino acids long. Only the CDR3 part of the read is kept: 39 bases, read in frame from the first base.

Sequenced material: peripheral blood mononuclear cells (PBMCs). The chain uses TRBV9 and TRBJ1-2, with a weak D call of TRBD1 (5 bases match). The sequence derives from a woman aged 18 to 35. The DNA is as follows: TGTGCCAGCAGCCCACTGCGGGGGGATGGCTACACCTTC. This yields the protein CASSPLRGDGYTF.